This entry describes one TCR beta chain. The sample belongs to a study of blood T cell repertoires in COVID-19. Overall study: In each case, the material was cDNA or gDNA derived from T cells, B-cell-depleted T cells, or PBMCs.

There are 14 residues in the CDR3. Trimming at V came to 6 bases and at J to 6 bases, leaving 6 bases not matched to a gene. Germline CDR1 is LGHDT and CDR2 is YNNKEL (reference sequence). Source study methods: The authors estimated nucleated cell counts from reference gene primer amplification. Sequencing was performed with immunoSEQ multiplex PCR; in TCRdb, only in-frame clones are kept and a portion is missing. V and J calls and clone size come straight from that table; D and trimming were deduced from the DNA. The data contain tens of thousands of clones, roughly 89% of them seen just once; the ten biggest clones take up roughly 3.5%.

This receptor was identified in a woman in her 70s with acute or convalescent COVID-19. The chain has TRBV3-1 (or the pseudogene TRBV3-2) and TRBJ2-2; 8 positions match TRBD1. Source material: peripheral blood. CDR3 nucleotides: TGTGCCAGCAGGGACAGGGATCCTCCCGGGGAGCTGTTTTTT. As protein: CASRDRDPPGELFF.